Included here is one T cell receptor beta chain sequence, with context. The data were obtained in a study of blood T cell repertoires in COVID-19. The CDR3 has 15 residues. The V end lost 4 bases, the J end lost 1 base, and 14 bases lay between the germline ends. Germline lookup yields CDR1 SGHDT and CDR2 YYEEEE. Clones were sequenced by immunoSEQ multiplex PCR, and TCRdb holds only the in-frame ones, with some missing. The table has approximately 400,000 clones, roughly 77% seen once; the top ten hold about 1.2%. This rearrangement joins TRBV5-6 to TRBJ2-5; D might be TRBD1 (6 bases). The sample taken for sequencing was peripheral blood. The source of this sequence is a human donor with acute or convalescent COVID-19. The donor label of this sample is uncertain. The CDR3 DNA reads TGTGCCAGCAGCATCAACAGGGTCAGCCAAGAGACCCAGTACTTC. Its protein is CASSINRVSQETQYF. Filled out from reference TRBV5-6 and TRBJ2-5, the complete variable domain reads DAGVTQSPTHLIKTRGQQVTLRCSPKSGHDTVSWYQQALGQGPQFIFQYYEEEERQRGNFPDRFSGHQFPNYSSELNVNALLLGDSALYLCASSINRVSQETQYFGPGTRLLVL.